These 27 T cell receptor beta chains originate from one sample sequenced in a study of blood T cell repertoires in COVID-19. Sequenced by immunoSEQ multiplex PCR; TCRdb stores in-frame clones only, minus some. The profile covers more than 110,000 clones, with roughly 85% appearing a single time and less than 5.5% taken by the ten largest. Sequenced sample: PBMCs or T cells enriched from blood (not recorded which). The origin of the receptors is a middle-aged man who had recovered from COVID-19.

The rearrangement links TRBV3-1 (or the pseudogene TRBV3-2) to TRBJ2-7; the match to TRBD2 covers 11 bases. The junction had 9 bases not matched to a gene; V was cut back by 0 bases and J by 2 bases. From germline, CDR1 is LGHDT and CDR2 YNNKEL (reference sequence). The CDR3 is 18 amino acids. CDR3 in DNA: TGTGCCAGCAGCCAAGAGGAAATAGCGGGAGGGCGCGCCTACGAGCAGTACTTC. Protein sequence: CASSQEEIAGGRAYEQYF.

The rearrangement joins TRBV7-9 to TRBJ2-3, with TRBD1 matching 9 bases. The CDR3 sequence is 15 residues long. CDR1 SEHNR and CDR2 FQNEAQ come from the germline V gene (reference sequence). V lost 7 bases and J lost 3; bases outside the gene matches: 8. The CDR3: CASNSGTGITDTQYF. The CDR3 coding sequence is TGTGCCAGCAACTCAGGGACAGGGATAACAGATACGCAGTATTTT. Full variable domain (remainder filled in from reference TRBV7-9 and TRBJ2-3): DTGVSQNPRHKITKRGQNVTFRCDPISEHNRLYWYRQTLGQGPEFLTYFQNEAQLEKSRLLSDRFSAERPKGSFSTLEIQRTEQGDSAMYLCASNSGTGITDTQYFGPGTRLTVL.

CDR3 region: CAWRSDRGMQPQHF. CDR3 DNA: TGTGCCTGGAGGAGTGACAGGGGGATGCAGCCCCAGCATTTT. The chain recombines TRBV30 with TRBJ1-5, with TRBD1 matching 9 bases. With V trimmed by 3 bases and J by 7 bases, 7 bases remained unmatched. In germline, CDR1 is GTSNPN, CDR2 SVGIG (reference sequence). CDR3 length: 14 amino acids.

This clone showed up just once. The chain combines TRBV6-2 or TRBV6-3 with TRBJ2-3, with D perhaps TRBD2 (6 bases). CDR1 MNHEY and CDR2 SVGEGT come from the germline V gene. Trimming shortened V by 0 bases and J by 8 bases, and 9 bases separated the two germline ends. This CDR3 has 13 amino acids. CDR3 residues: CASSYSNGGTQYF. The CDR3 nucleotides read TGTGCCAGCAGTTACTCAAACGGGGGTACGCAGTATTTT.

V and J are TRBV5-1 and TRBJ1-2; unclear D gene. CDR3 length: 15 residues. V lost 0 bases, J lost 3 bases, and 12 bases lay in between. CDR1 and CDR2 (germline): SGHRS, YFSETQ. CDR3: CASSLGVSRDYGYTF. The CDR3 nucleotides read TGCGCCAGCAGCTTGGGGGTTTCTAGAGACTATGGCTACACCTTC.

V gene TRBV28 combines with J gene TRBJ1-4, with 8 bases matching TRBD1. With V trimmed by 5 bases and J by 0 bases, 2 bases remained unmatched. CDR3 size: 15 residues. Germline V gene sequence: CDR1 MDHEN, CDR2 SYDVKM. This CDR3 is CASSGQGATNEKLFF. In DNA, the CDR3 is TGTGCCAGCAGTGGACAGGGCGCAACTAATGAAAAACTGTTTTTT.

The genes are TRBV7-6 and TRBJ1-5; D remains ambiguous. The CDR3 spans 16 residues. Trimming removed 0 bases from V and 1 base from J, with 10 bases in between. CDR1 SGHVS and CDR2 FNYEAQ come from the germline V gene. The CDR3 DNA reads as TGTGCCAGCAGCTTAGCCGCCGGGTTAAGCAATCAGCCCCAGCATTTT. It is translated as CASSLAAGLSNQPQHF.

The V call is TRBV5-1, the J call TRBJ1-1, with D tentatively TRBD1 (5 bases). CDR3 size: 15 residues. Per germline, CDR1 SGHRS and CDR2 YFSETQ. Trimming shortened V by 4 bases and J by 6 bases, and 19 bases separated the two germline ends. CDR3 sequence (DNA): TGCGCCAGCAGCCACCAGAAGGCCAGGGTCGCTGAAGCTTTCTTT. It codes for CASSHQKARVAEAFF.

This clone was counted a single time. The chain combines TRBV7-2 with TRBJ1-2; maybe TRBD1 (5 bases). Trimming pared 7 bases from V and 0 bases from J, leaving 12 bases between. This CDR3 spans 14 amino acids. Germline lookup yields CDR1 SGHTA and CDR2 FQGNSA. The CDR3 is CASTYGQSNYGYTF. The CDR3 DNA sequence: TGTGCCAGCACCTATGGACAATCTAACTATGGCTACACCTTC.

The chain uses TRBV27 and TRBJ1-2; TRBD1 agrees at 7 bases. CDR3 length: 15 residues. CDR1 and CDR2 (germline): MNHEY, SMNVEV (reference sequence). V lost 5 bases and J lost 3; bases outside the gene matches: 9. CDR3 amino acids: CASSPPGRGDYGYTF. The CDR3 bases are TGTGCCAGCAGTCCCCCGGGCAGGGGGGACTATGGCTACACCTTC.

The chain has TRBV5-1 and TRBJ1-5, with D possibly being TRBD1 (5 bases). Germline V CDR1 and CDR2: SGHRS, YFSETQ. V lost 0 bases and J lost 6, with 10 bases in between. The CDR3 is made up of 14 amino acids. The chain's CDR3 is CASSLDGGIQPQHF. The CDR3 DNA is TGCGCCAGCAGCTTGGATGGGGGGATTCAGCCCCAGCATTTT.

The chain is built from TRBV4-3 and TRBJ2-1; 14 nucleotides align to TRBD2. The CDR3 runs 18 residues. Germline assignment: CDR1 LGHNA and CDR2 YSLEER. The trim removed 4 bases at V and 6 bases at J, leaving 11 bases unmatched. CDR3 DNA: TGCGCCAGCAGCCGACCTTCGGGGACTAGCGGGGGATCCAATGAGCAGTTCTTC. Protein product: CASSRPSGTSGGSNEQFF.

The V and J genes are TRBV5-4 and TRBJ2-2, with 8 bases fitting TRBD2. The length of the CDR3 is 18 residues. The germline V gene has CDR1 SGHNT and CDR2 YYREEE (reference sequence). The ends lost 1 base at V and 2 bases at J; junction bases unmatched: 10. This CDR3 reads CASSLTSLAGINTGELFF. CDR3 in DNA: TGTGCCAGCAGCTTGACGAGCCTAGCGGGTATTAACACCGGGGAGCTGTTTTTT.

The rearrangement links TRBV6-5 to TRBJ2-1; tentative D call: TRBD2 (7 bases). The germline V gene encodes CDR1 MNHEY and CDR2 SVGAGI. The CDR3 runs 14 residues. V was cut by 8 bases and J by 4 bases, with 15 bases left in between. The CDR3 spells CASRGGQSYNEQFF. Here the CDR3 DNA reads TGTGCCAGCCGCGGGGGCCAATCTTACAATGAGCAGTTCTTC.

This clone showed up just a few times. The chain employs TRBV7-2 and TRBJ1-2, with a possible D match to TRBD1 (6 bases). Trimming removed 0 bases from V and 3 bases from J, with 11 bases in between. CDR3 length: 15 residues. Per the germline V gene, CDR1 is SGHTA and CDR2 is FQGNSA. This CDR3 is CASSLARTDYYGYTF. CDR3 bases: TGTGCCAGCAGCTTAGCGAGGACAGACTACTATGGCTACACCTTC.

This chain connects TRBV11-3 to TRBJ1-3; 8 positions match TRBD1. Germline V gene data show CDR1 as SGHNT and CDR2 as YENEEA. The CDR3 contains 16 residues. The J segment lost 0 bases and the V segment lost 5 bases, leaving 6 bases of the junction unmatched. This chain's CDR3 is CASSDPGQDSGNTIYF. DNA for the CDR3: TGTGCCAGCAGCGACCCGGGACAGGACTCTGGAAACACCATATATTTT.

The rearrangement joins TRBV5-1 to TRBJ2-3; weak D call: TRBD2 (5 bases). CDR3 length: 15 residues. Germline CDR1 and CDR2: SGHRS and YFSETQ. V lost 1 base and J 0 bases, leaving 9 bases between the germline ends. The CDR3 loop is CASSLLALSTDTQYF. CDR3 sequence (DNA): TGCGCCAGCAGCTTGCTAGCACTTAGCACAGATACGCAGTATTTT.

The gene calls are TRBV7-3 and TRBJ2-3; D possibly corresponds to TRBD2 (6 bases). CDR1 is SGHTA and CDR2 is FQGTGA in the germline V gene. With 6 bases removed from V and 5 bases from J, the gap between germline ends came to 12 bases. The CDR3 has 13 residues. As DNA, the CDR3 is TGTGCCAGCAGTTTATCCGGGGGAGATACGCAGTATTTT. Its protein product is CASSLSGGDTQYF.

The sample holds a few counts of this clone. V gene TRBV6-4 combines with J gene TRBJ1-1; D remains unclear. Germline values: CDR1 MRHNA, CDR2 SNTAGT. This CDR3 contains 13 residues. Trimming left V 0 bases short and J 7 bases short, with 9 bases between. Here the CDR3 reads CASSDSSGLEAFF. The CDR3 nucleotides read TGTGCCAGCAGTGACTCGTCCGGACTTGAAGCTTTCTTT.

CDR3 region: CSVVGAGGKYF. The CDR3 DNA reads as TGCAGCGTTGTTGGAGCGGGGGGCAAGTATTTT. The rearrangement links TRBV29-1 to TRBJ2-3; the match to TRBD2 covers 9 bases. The CDR3 is made up of 11 amino acids. With V trimmed by 4 bases and J by 13 bases, 6 bases remained unmatched. Germline CDR1 reads SQVTM; CDR2 reads ANQGSEA.

The rearrangement joins TRBV27 to TRBJ1-6; tentative D call: TRBD1 (6 bases). The CDR3 loop spans 15 amino acids. Germline values: CDR1 MNHEY, CDR2 SMNVEV (reference sequence). V lost 5 bases, J lost 10 bases, and 18 bases lay in between. The CDR3 loop reads CASSTWDTRASPLHF. As DNA, the CDR3 is TGTGCCAGCAGTACATGGGACACCAGAGCCTCACCCCTCCACTTT.

The gene calls are TRBV5-1 and TRBJ1-1; TRBD1 matches 8 bases. The length of the CDR3 is 15 residues. V lost 2 bases and J lost 0; bases outside the gene matches: 3. From germline, CDR1 is SGHRS and CDR2 YFSETQ. The CDR3 region has the DNA TGCGCCAGCAGCTTCCAGACAGGGGTGAACACTGAAGCTTTCTTT. It is translated as CASSFQTGVNTEAFF.

This chain joins TRBV5-1 and TRBJ1-1, with D uncertain. The germline V and J ends were trimmed by 6 bases and 3 bases, with 15 bases remaining between them. CDR1 is SGHRS and CDR2 is YFSETQ in the germline V gene. The CDR3 runs to 14 residues. The CDR3 DNA follows: TGCGCCAGCACACACGGTACCGGGGACACTGAAGCTTTCTTT. Translated: CASTHGTGDTEAFF.

The genes are TRBV12-3 or TRBV12-4 and TRBJ2-7; possible D gene TRBD2, 5 bases. Trimming pared 8 bases from V and 4 bases from J, leaving 15 bases between. This CDR3 has 13 amino acids. CDR3: CASLGEGRYEQYF. CDR3 bases: TGTGCCAGCCTCGGTGAGGGTCGTTACGAGCAGTACTTC.

The CDR3 spells CASSDLKSEKLFF. The CDR3 DNA reads as TGCGCCAGCAGTGACCTCAAGAGTGAAAAACTGTTTTTT. The V and J genes are TRBV10-2 and TRBJ1-4; D is uncertain. From germline, CDR1 is WSHSY and CDR2 SAAADI. The CDR3 is made up of 13 amino acids. V was clipped by 3 bases and J by 7 bases, with 9 bases between them.

CDR3 nucleotides: TGCAGCGTTGGTCGCGGGACTACCTATGGCTACACCTTC. It translates to CSVGRGTTYGYTF. The chain combines TRBV29-1 with TRBJ1-2; possible D gene TRBD1, 5 bases. The CDR3 runs 13 residues. The V gene's germline CDR1 is SQVTM and CDR2 ANQGSEA. V shed 4 bases and J shed 4 bases, with 13 bases lying between them.

This chain links TRBV9 with TRBJ1-1; 8 nucleotides agree with TRBD1. Trimming cost V 4 bases and J 5 bases; bases outside gene matches: 4. Germline V gives CDR1 SGDLS, CDR2 YYNGEE. This CDR3 region has 13 residues. CDR3 coding DNA: TGTGCCAGCAGCCCCAGGGGGCAAACTGAAGCTTTCTTT. Translating gives CASSPRGQTEAFF.